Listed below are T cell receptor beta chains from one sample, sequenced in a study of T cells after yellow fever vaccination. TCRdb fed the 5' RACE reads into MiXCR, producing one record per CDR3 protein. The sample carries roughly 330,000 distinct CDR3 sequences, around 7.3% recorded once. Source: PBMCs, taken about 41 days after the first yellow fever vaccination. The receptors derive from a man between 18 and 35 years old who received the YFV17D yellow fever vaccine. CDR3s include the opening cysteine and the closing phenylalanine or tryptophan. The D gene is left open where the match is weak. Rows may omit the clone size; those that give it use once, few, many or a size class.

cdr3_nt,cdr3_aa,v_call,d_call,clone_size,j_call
TGTGCCAGCAGCCAAGATACCCTAGCGGGGTGGAATGAGCAGTTCTTC,CASSQDTLAGWNEQFF,TRBV3-1,TRBD2,.,TRBJ2-1
TGCAGTGCTACCGGGACACCAAAGCATGAAGCTTTCTTT,CSATGTPKHEAFF,TRBV20-1,.,.,TRBJ1-1
TGCAGTGCTCCGGATCTCTATGGCTACACCTTC,CSAPDLYGYTF,TRBV20-1,.,many,TRBJ1-2
TGTGCCAGCAGCCAACCAGGTCACGGGGAGCTGTTTTTT,CASSQPGHGELFF,TRBV3-1,.,.,TRBJ2-2
TGTGCCAGCAGCCAAACCCGGGACCCCCACCAAGAGACCCAGTACTTC,CASSQTRDPHQETQYF,TRBV3-1,.,.,TRBJ2-5
TGTGCCAGCAGTGCCTCCGGGACAGGGTACGCATCTGACGAGCAGTACTTC,CASSASGTGYASDEQYF,TRBV25-1,TRBD1,.,TRBJ2-7
TGTGCCAGCAGTTTAGGGACTACCTCTGGGACCCAGTACTTC,CASSLGTTSGTQYF,TRBV28,TRBD2,.,TRBJ2-5
TGTGCCAGCAGTTACCGTGCGCGGCCCGTAGATACGCAGTATTTT,CASSYRARPVDTQYF,TRBV6-2/TRBV6-3,.,few,TRBJ2-3
TGTGCCAGCAGCAACATCAGGGGCTTGGAGGCAGATACGCAGTATTTT,CASSNIRGLEADTQYF,TRBV7-6,.,few,TRBJ2-3
TGCAGCGTGACTACAGGACAGGCCCTACGAGATACGCAGTATTTT,CSVTTGQALRDTQYF,TRBV29-1,TRBD1,.,TRBJ2-3
TGTGCCAGCAGCCGACTTATCGGGGTTGGGGCTTTCATTCAGTACTTC,CASSRLIGVGAFIQYF,TRBV28,.,.,TRBJ2-4
TGTGCCAGCAGCTCCCTTTTACAAGAGACCCAGTACTTC,CASSSLLQETQYF,TRBV5-4,.,few,TRBJ2-5
TGTGCCAGCAGCCAAGGGGGCGGGGGGGCCTCGGATGAGCAGTTCTTC,CASSQGGGGASDEQFF,TRBV4-2,TRBD2,few,TRBJ2-1
TGTGCCAGCAGGACAGGGGGCGCTTCGAATAATGAAAAACTGTTTTTT,CASRTGGASNNEKLFF,TRBV6-1,TRBD1,few,TRBJ1-4
TGCAGTGCGGGGACTGTTCCGAGGGATGTAATCTCTGGAAACACCATATATTTT,CSAGTVPRDVISGNTIYF,TRBV20-1,.,few,TRBJ1-3
TGTGCCAGCAGCTTATTTACGGAGCGGGGGGAGAATGAGCAGTTCTTC,CASSLFTERGENEQFF,TRBV7-6,TRBD2,many,TRBJ2-1
TGCGCCAGCAGCCCCTCTGGACAGGCCAACACAGATACGCAGTATTTT,CASSPSGQANTDTQYF,TRBV5-1,TRBD1,.,TRBJ2-3
TGTGCCAGCAGTCCTCTCCGGGGAAGCACAGATACGCAGTATTTT,CASSPLRGSTDTQYF,TRBV6-1,.,many,TRBJ2-3
TGCGCCAGCAGCATAGGGACTAGCGGGGCCAACAATGAGCAGTTCTTC,CASSIGTSGANNEQFF,TRBV5-1,TRBD2,many,TRBJ2-1
TGTGCCATCAGTGACCAGGGGTACACCGGGGAGCTGTTTTTT,CAISDQGYTGELFF,TRBV10-3,.,.,TRBJ2-2
TGTGCCAGCAGCTTGACGGCTGATTTTGGCTACACCTTC,CASSLTADFGYTF,TRBV7-6,.,few,TRBJ1-2
TGTGCCAGCACCTCCTGGGGCCGGGACACTGAAGCTTTCTTT,CASTSWGRDTEAFF,TRBV7-9,.,few,TRBJ1-1
TGTGCCAGCAGCTTAGCAGTTTTTCCAAAGACCCAGTACTTC,CASSLAVFPKTQYF,TRBV7-9,.,few,TRBJ2-5
TGTGCCAGCAGGTTGACAGGGGACACCGGAAACACCATATATTTT,CASRLTGDTGNTIYF,TRBV27,TRBD1,.,TRBJ1-3
TGCAGTGTACCGGCATACGGCTACACCTTC,CSVPAYGYTF,TRBV20-1,.,many,TRBJ1-2
TGCGCCAGCAGCTCGGGACTAGCCTCCGGGGAGCTGTTTTTT,CASSSGLASGELFF,TRBV5-1,TRBD2,many,TRBJ2-2